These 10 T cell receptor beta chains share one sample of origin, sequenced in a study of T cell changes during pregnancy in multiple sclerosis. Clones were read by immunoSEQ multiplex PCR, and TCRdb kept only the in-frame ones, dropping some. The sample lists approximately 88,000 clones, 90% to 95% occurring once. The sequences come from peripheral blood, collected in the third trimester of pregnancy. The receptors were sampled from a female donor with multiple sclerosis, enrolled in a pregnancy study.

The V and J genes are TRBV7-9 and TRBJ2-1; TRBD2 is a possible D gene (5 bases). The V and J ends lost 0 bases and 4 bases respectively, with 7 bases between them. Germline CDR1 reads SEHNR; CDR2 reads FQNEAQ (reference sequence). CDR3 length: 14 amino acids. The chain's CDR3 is CASSLAAEYNEQFF. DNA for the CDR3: TGTGCCAGCAGCTTAGCAGCGGAGTACAATGAGCAGTTCTTC.

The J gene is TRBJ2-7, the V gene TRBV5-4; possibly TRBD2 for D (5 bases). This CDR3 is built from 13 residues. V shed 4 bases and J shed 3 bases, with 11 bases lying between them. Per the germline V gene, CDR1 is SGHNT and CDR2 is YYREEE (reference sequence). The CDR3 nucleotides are TGTGCCAGCAGCCCCGGAGGCCTCTACGAGCAGTACTTC. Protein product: CASSPGGLYEQYF.

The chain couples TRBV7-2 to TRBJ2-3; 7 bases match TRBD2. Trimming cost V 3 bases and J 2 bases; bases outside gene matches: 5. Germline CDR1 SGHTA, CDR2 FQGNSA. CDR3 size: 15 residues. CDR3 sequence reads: CASSLGGPVTDTQYF. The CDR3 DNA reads TGTGCCAGCAGCTTGGGAGGGCCGGTCACAGATACGCAGTATTTT.

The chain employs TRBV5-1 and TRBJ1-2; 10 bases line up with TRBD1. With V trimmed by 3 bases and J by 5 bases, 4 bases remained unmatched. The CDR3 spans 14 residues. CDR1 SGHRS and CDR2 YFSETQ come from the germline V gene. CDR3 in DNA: TGCGCCAGCAGCTCGACAGGGGGCGAATATGGCTACACCTTC. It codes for CASSSTGGEYGYTF.

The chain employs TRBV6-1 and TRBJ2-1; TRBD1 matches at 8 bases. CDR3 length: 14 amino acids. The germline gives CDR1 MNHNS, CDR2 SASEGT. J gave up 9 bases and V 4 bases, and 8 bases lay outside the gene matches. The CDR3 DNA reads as TGTGCCAGCAGTGGACCCAACAGGGGGAGTGAGCAGTTCTTC. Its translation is CASSGPNRGSEQFF.

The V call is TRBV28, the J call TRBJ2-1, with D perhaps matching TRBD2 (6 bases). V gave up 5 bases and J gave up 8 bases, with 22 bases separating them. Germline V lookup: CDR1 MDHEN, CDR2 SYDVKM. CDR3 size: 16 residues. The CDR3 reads CASSPPLRETWYEQFF. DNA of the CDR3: TGTGCCAGCAGTCCTCCCCTACGGGAGACGTGGTATGAGCAGTTCTTC.

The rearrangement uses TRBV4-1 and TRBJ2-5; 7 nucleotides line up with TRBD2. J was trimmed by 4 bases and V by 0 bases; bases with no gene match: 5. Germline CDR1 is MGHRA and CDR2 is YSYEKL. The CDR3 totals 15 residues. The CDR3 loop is CASSQDQGRAETQYF. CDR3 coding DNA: TGCGCCAGCAGCCAAGATCAAGGGAGGGCAGAGACCCAGTACTTC.

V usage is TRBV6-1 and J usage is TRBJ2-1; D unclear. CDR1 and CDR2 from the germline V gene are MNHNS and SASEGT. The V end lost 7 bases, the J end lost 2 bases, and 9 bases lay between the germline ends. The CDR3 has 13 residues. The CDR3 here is CASNPRTYNEQFF. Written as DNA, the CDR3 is TGTGCCAGCAACCCGCGTACCTACAATGAGCAGTTCTTC.

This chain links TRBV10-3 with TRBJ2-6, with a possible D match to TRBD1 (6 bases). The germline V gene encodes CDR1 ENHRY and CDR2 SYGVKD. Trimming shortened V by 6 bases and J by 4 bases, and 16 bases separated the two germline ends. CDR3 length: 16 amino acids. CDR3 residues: CAISYNRAGGANVLTF. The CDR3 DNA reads TGTGCCATCAGCTATAACAGGGCAGGAGGGGCCAACGTCCTGACTTTC.

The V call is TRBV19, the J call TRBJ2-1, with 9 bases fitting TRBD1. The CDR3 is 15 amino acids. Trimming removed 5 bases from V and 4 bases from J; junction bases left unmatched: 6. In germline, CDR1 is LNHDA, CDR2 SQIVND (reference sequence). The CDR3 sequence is CASSVPGQGYNEQFF. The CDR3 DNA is TGTGCCAGTAGTGTACCGGGACAGGGTTACAATGAGCAGTTCTTC.